The 22 T cell receptor beta chains below all came from one sample that was sequenced in a study of T-cell reconstitution after alpha-beta-depleted transplantation in children. Unique molecular identifiers were used in preparing the TCRbeta library. TCRdb reprocessed the PCR reads with MiXCR, giving one entry per CDR3 protein. Here the sample spans approximately 510,000 distinct CDR3 sequences, around 17% being singletons. The input for sequencing was PBMCs from the stem cell graft donor, taken from the stem cell graft. These receptors originate from a human donor who donated a stem cell graft to a child with acute lymphoblastic leukemia.

This chain links TRBV27 with TRBJ2-3; D possibly corresponds to TRBD1 (5 bases). The CDR3 has 13 amino acids. Trimming took 6 bases from V and 7 from J, leaving 14 bases between them. Germline assignment: CDR1 MNHEY and CDR2 SMNVEV (reference sequence). In nucleotides, the CDR3 is TGTGCCAGCAGCAGAGACAGCATCCATACGCAGTATTTT. It specifies CASSRDSIHTQYF.

This chain joins TRBV7-9 and TRBJ2-1; D is ambiguous. V was shortened by 4 bases and J by 7 bases, with 8 bases between the two germline ends. Germline CDR1 reads SEHNR; CDR2 reads FQNEAQ (reference sequence). This CDR3 spans 12 amino acids. CDR3 loop: CASSSTANEQFF. CDR3 nucleotides: TGTGCCAGCAGCTCGACTGCTAATGAGCAGTTCTTC.

The gene calls are TRBV6-2 or TRBV6-3 and TRBJ2-7, with TRBD1 as a possible D gene (6 bases). The CDR3 totals 15 residues. Germline-derived CDR1 and CDR2 are MNHEY and SVGEGT. Between the trimmed V and J ends, which lost 0 bases and 2 bases, there was a span of 11 bases. CDR3 loop: CASSYSMDSTYEQYF. The CDR3 coding sequence is TGTGCCAGCAGTTACTCGATGGACAGCACCTACGAGCAGTACTTC.

The V call is TRBV5-1, the J call TRBJ2-4, with TRBD2 matching 8 bases. The CDR3 is 16 residues long. Germline V gene sequence: CDR1 SGHRS, CDR2 YFSETQ. Trimming cost V 0 bases and J 0 bases; bases outside gene matches: 2. CDR3 loop: CASSLGSGVAKNIQYF. The CDR3 DNA reads as TGCGCCAGCAGCTTGGGTAGCGGGGTAGCCAAAAACATTCAGTACTTC.

The gene calls are TRBV15 and TRBJ2-1; TRBD2 aligns across 12 bases. The junction had 8 bases not matched to a gene; V was cut back by 7 bases and J by 10 bases. The CDR3 spans 14 residues. Germline CDR1 is LNHNV and CDR2 is YYDKDF (reference sequence). The CDR3 region has the DNA TGTGCCACCAAACGACTAGCGGGAGTATTGGAGCAGTTCTTC. Amino acids: CATKRLAGVLEQFF.

This clonotype has just a few counts. The chain joins TRBV20-1 to TRBJ2-1, with 13 bases identical to TRBD2. V lost 3 bases, J lost 5 bases, and 4 bases stayed unmatched. The CDR3 is made up of 15 amino acids. Per the germline V gene, CDR1 is DFQATT and CDR2 is SNEGSKA (reference sequence). Here the CDR3 reads CSARELAGGNNEQFF. CDR3 sequence (DNA): TGCAGTGCTAGGGAACTAGCGGGGGGGAACAATGAGCAGTTCTTC.

The chain uses TRBV12-3 or TRBV12-4 and TRBJ2-2; D assignment may be TRBD1 or TRBD2 (7 bases each). CDR3 length: 15 amino acids. Trimming shortened V by 5 bases and J by 4 bases, and 14 bases separated the two germline ends. As DNA, the CDR3 is TGTGCCAGCAGTCAGGGGGGGGCGGGCACCGGGGAGCTGTTTTTT. Its translation: CASSQGGAGTGELFF.

This chain joins TRBV5-1 and TRBJ1-3, with 7 bases matching TRBD1. The CDR3 runs to 11 residues. Germline V lookup: CDR1 SGHRS, CDR2 YFSETQ. With V trimmed by 4 bases and J by 9 bases, 1 base remained unmatched. The CDR3 nucleotides are TGCGCCAGCAGCCCAGGGGGCACCATATATTTT. Translation gives CASSPGGTIYF. Full variable domain (missing parts from reference TRBV5-1 and TRBJ1-3): KAGVTQTPRYLIKTRGQQVTLSCSPISGHRSVSWYQQTPGQGLQFLFEYFSETQRNKGNFPGRFSGRQFSNSRSEMNVSTLELGDSALYLCASSPGGTIYFGEGSWLTVV.

This clonotype was seen repeatedly, ten times or more. V usage is TRBV12-3 or TRBV12-4 and J usage is TRBJ2-1; 11 bases are a match to TRBD2. The CDR3 is made up of 14 amino acids. The ends lost 6 bases at V and 3 bases at J; junction bases unmatched: 1. The CDR3, as DNA: TGTGCCAGCAGAGGGACTAGCGGCTACAATGAGCAGTTCTTC. Encoded protein: CASRGTSGYNEQFF.

This clonotype has just a few counts. This chain joins TRBV25-1 and TRBJ2-1; D is possibly TRBD2 (6 bases). The germline gives CDR1 MGHDK, CDR2 SYGVNS. Trimming took off 5 bases at V and 8 bases at J, with 10 bases between the two ends. The CDR3 is 12 amino acids. CDR3 residues: CASSPGTHEQFF. Written as DNA, the CDR3 is TGTGCCAGCAGTCCTGGGACTCATGAGCAGTTCTTC.

The chain is built from TRBV23-1 and TRBJ2-2; 9 positions match TRBD1. TRBV23-1 is classed as an ORF, of uncertain function. J lost 4 bases, V lost 7 bases, and 7 bases had no gene match. CDR3 length: 15 residues. The CDR3 region is CASTPTGGGTGELFF. In DNA form, the CDR3 reads TGCGCCAGCACGCCGACAGGGGGTGGCACCGGGGAGCTGTTTTTT.

This sequence joins TRBV15 and TRBJ2-7, with D possibly TRBD2 on 5 matching bases. Germline V CDR1 and CDR2: LNHNV, YYDKDF (reference sequence). The CDR3 covers 15 residues. V was cut by 0 bases and J by 2 bases, with 11 bases left in between. The DNA of the CDR3 is TGTGCCACCAGCAGAGATAGAGCGGCAGCCTACGAGCAGTACTTC. Protein sequence: CATSRDRAAAYEQYF.

The gene calls are TRBV7-3 and TRBJ2-6; 10 nucleotides agree with TRBD1. The CDR3 runs to 18 residues. J was trimmed by 2 bases and V by 0 bases; bases with no gene match: 4. CDR1 is SGHTA, CDR2 FQGTGA, per germline. The CDR3 here is CASSLTSTGGAGANVLTF. The CDR3 nucleotides are TGTGCCAGCAGCTTAACTTCGACAGGGGGCGCTGGGGCCAACGTCCTGACTTTC. The full variable domain, in which reference TRBV7-3 and TRBJ2-6 provide the parts outside the CDR3, is GAGVSQTPSNKVTEKGKYVELRCDPISGHTALYWYRQSLGQGPEFLIYFQGTGAADDSGLPNDRFFAVRPEGSVSTLKIQRTERGDSAVYLCASSLTSTGGAGANVLTFGAGSRLTVL.

The chain has TRBV27 and TRBJ1-1, with D unresolved. The CDR3 spans 17 residues. Per the germline V gene, CDR1 is MNHEY and CDR2 is SMNVEV (reference sequence). Trimming took off 5 bases at V and 4 bases at J, with 23 bases between the two ends. In DNA form, the CDR3 reads TGTGCCAGCAGTACAAGCTCGTACGCAGCCCCCCCCACTGAAGCTTTCTTT. Its protein is CASSTSSYAAPPTEAFF.

This clonotype was seen only a few times. The chain joins TRBV27 to TRBJ1-2, with 8 bases fitting TRBD1. Germline V lookup: CDR1 MNHEY, CDR2 SMNVEV (reference sequence). V dropped 0 bases and J dropped 5; count of bases not matched to a gene: 2. This CDR3 has 14 amino acids. For the CDR3, the DNA is TGTGCCAGCAGTTTATCACAGGGGGGTTATGGCTACACCTTC. Protein: CASSLSQGGYGYTF.

This clonotype was detected a few times. This sequence joins TRBV30 and TRBJ1-1, with 7 bases lining up with TRBD1. V lost 3 bases, J lost 1 base, and 11 bases stayed unmatched. The CDR3 is 16 residues long. The germline gives CDR1 GTSNPN, CDR2 SVGIG (reference sequence). CDR3 amino acids: CAWSPLQGSWNTEAFF. CDR3 DNA: TGTGCCTGGAGCCCACTACAGGGGAGCTGGAACACTGAAGCTTTCTTT.

This clonotype has more than one count but fewer than ten. The V and J genes are TRBV11-2 and TRBJ1-2, with D unclear. The V end was cut by 0 bases, the J end by 0 bases, with 8 bases between. The CDR3 consists of 15 residues. CDR1 is SGHAT and CDR2 is FQNNGV in the germline V gene. The CDR3 here is CASSLDALSNYGYTF. CDR3 sequence (DNA): TGTGCCAGCAGCTTAGACGCACTCTCTAACTATGGCTACACCTTC.

This clonotype was counted a few times. V gene TRBV4-2 combines with J gene TRBJ1-5; TRBD1 agrees at 9 bases. V was pared by 0 bases and J by 3 bases, with 3 bases of the junction left unmatched. Germline values: CDR1 LGHNA, CDR2 YNFKEQ. This CDR3 spans 16 amino acids. CDR3 sequence reads: CASSQEGQGPNQPQHF. As DNA, the CDR3 is TGTGCCAGCAGCCAAGAGGGACAGGGCCCCAATCAGCCCCAGCATTTT.

This chain connects TRBV12-3 or TRBV12-4 to TRBJ2-5; tentatively, D is TRBD2 (5 bases). V was trimmed by 5 bases and J by 1 base, leaving 14 bases between them. This CDR3 spans 15 amino acids. CDR3 coding DNA: TGTGCCAGCAGTACCGGGCTCCGGGGCCAAGAGACCCAGTACTTC. This gives the protein CASSTGLRGQETQYF.

This clonotype has at least ten counts. One end of the junction does not line up with germline, which may come from a read error. The J gene is TRBJ2-3, the V gene TRBV4-1, with 7 bases lining up with TRBD1. This CDR3 is built from 11 residues. Germline CDR1 reads MGHRA; CDR2 reads YSYEKL. The CDR3 sequence is CASSRGDTQYF. The CDR3 DNA sequence: TGTGCCAGCAGCAGGGGGGATACGCAGTATTTT.

V and J are TRBV12-3 or TRBV12-4 and TRBJ2-3; 12 nucleotides line up with TRBD2. With V trimmed by 6 bases and J by 3 bases, 10 bases remained unmatched. The CDR3 consists of 17 residues. Here the CDR3 DNA reads TGTGCCAGCAGCGAGACTAGCGGGAGATATGGGACAGATACGCAGTATTTT. It encodes CASSETSGRYGTDTQYF.

This clonotype was observed a few times. The rearrangement links TRBV27 to TRBJ2-7; D may correspond to TRBD1 or TRBD2 (5 bases each). This CDR3 is 14 amino acids long. The V and J ends lost 2 bases and 7 bases respectively, with 15 bases between them. CDR1 and CDR2 (germline): MNHEY, SMNVEV (reference sequence). This CDR3 is CASSLRGAMREQYF. The CDR3, as DNA: TGTGCCAGCAGTTTACGGGGCGCGATGCGGGAGCAGTACTTC.